Following are 23 T cell receptor beta chains from one sample sequenced in a study of T cells in Graves' hyperthyroidism and ophthalmopathy (dated by TCRdb to between 2017 and 2020). The method behind the library was multiplex PCR. TCRdb records Illumina HiSeq 2000 as the sequencer. The TCR beta CDR3 regions were amplified from RNA transcripts. A first-round RT-PCR of the TCR CDR3 used the HTBI primer set with the Qiagen OneStep RT-PCR kit. The public sequencing data were trimmed at Q25 with fastp and processed into clonotypes with MiXCR by TCRdb, which kept only in-frame beta chains. Duplicate CDR3 protein sequences are folded into a single record with the most common DNA and genes. Present in this sample are roughly 420,000 distinct CDR3 sequences, around 16% of which were seen just once. 13% to 15% of the sample belongs to the ten largest clones. Sequencing input: blood. These receptors were obtained from a woman aged 18 to 35 with Graves' hyperthyroidism.

This chain joins TRBV4-1 and TRBJ2-2; 8 positions agree with TRBD1. Germline loops: CDR1 MGHRA, CDR2 YSYEKL. V was clipped by 1 base and J by 1 base; unmatched bases: 5. CDR3 length: 17 residues. The CDR3 loop reads CASSQADGTGNTGELFF. Written as DNA, the CDR3 is TGCGCCAGCAGCCAAGCCGACGGGACAGGGAACACCGGGGAGCTGTTTTTT.

This clonotype was seen at least ten times. This chain joins TRBV11-2 and TRBJ2-7; D might be TRBD1 (5 bases). The V and J ends lost 5 bases and 9 bases respectively, with 14 bases between them. The CDR3 has 12 residues. CDR1 is SGHAT, CDR2 FQNNGV, per germline. DNA of the CDR3: TGTGCCAGCAGCCCGGCAAAAAGGGGGCAGTACTTC. It is translated as CASSPAKRGQYF.

This clonotype was counted at least ten times. This sequence joins TRBV9 and TRBJ2-1; possible D gene TRBD2, 6 bases. Germline CDR1 SGDLS, CDR2 YYNGEE. V was pared by 6 bases and J by 1 base, with 11 bases between. The CDR3 extends over 14 amino acids. The CDR3 spells CASTRRESYNEQFF. The CDR3 nucleotides are TGTGCCAGCACCCGGAGGGAATCCTACAATGAGCAGTTCTTC. Full variable domain (rest looked up from reference TRBV9 and TRBJ2-1): DSGVTQTPKHLITATGQRVTLRCSPRSGDLSVYWYQQSLDQGLQFLIQYYNGEERAKGNILERFSAQQFPDLHSELNLSSLELGDSALYFCASTRRESYNEQFFGPGTRLTVL.

This clonotype was seen at least ten times. J is TRBJ1-2 and V is TRBV6-5, with 10 bases that match TRBD1. The CDR3 covers 16 residues. The germline gives CDR1 MNHEY, CDR2 SVGAGI. The V and J ends lost 2 bases and 3 bases, in that order; junction bases with no gene match: 6. CDR3 sequence: CASSYPRDRGDYGYTF. The CDR3 DNA sequence: TGTGCCAGCAGTTACCCCCGGGACAGGGGTGACTATGGCTACACCTTC.

The J gene is TRBJ2-1, the V gene TRBV19, with TRBD1 as a possible D gene (5 bases). V was clipped by 3 bases and J by 7 bases, with 19 bases between them. This CDR3 is 16 amino acids long. Per the germline V gene, CDR1 is LNHDA and CDR2 is SQIVND (reference sequence). The CDR3 DNA is TGTGCCAGTAGTATCCTCTTCCAGGGAAGTAGGAATGAGCAGTTCTTC. As protein: CASSILFQGSRNEQFF.

The table lists this clonotype with many counts. The rearrangement uses TRBV2 and TRBJ2-7, with D possibly called TRBD1 or TRBD2 (5 bases each). The CDR3 contains 14 residues. The V gene's germline CDR1 is SNHLY and CDR2 FYNNEI. V was clipped by 7 bases and J by 2 bases, with 15 bases between them. CDR3 in DNA: TGTGCCAGCAATCGGGACGGAGAGGCCTACGAGCAGTACTTC. Translating gives CASNRDGEAYEQYF. The complete variable domain, with remaining parts taken from reference TRBV2 and TRBJ2-7, reads EPEVTQTPSHQVTQMGQEVILRCVPISNHLYFYWYRQILGQKVEFLVSFYNNEISEKSEIFDDQFSVERPDGSNFTLKIRSTKLEDSAMYFCASNRDGEAYEQYFGPGTRLTVT.

This clonotype was observed once. This chain joins TRBV20-1 and TRBJ2-2, with 7 bases lining up with TRBD2. Germline V CDR1 and CDR2: DFQATT, SNEGSKA (reference sequence). V was clipped by 5 bases and J by 5 bases; unmatched bases: 11. CDR3 length: 15 residues. DNA for the CDR3: TGCAGTGCTCTAGGGAGGGCAGGGATAACCGGGGAGCTGTTTTTT. It codes for CSALGRAGITGELFF.

The chain links TRBV6-5 to TRBJ2-1; TRBD1 might be the D (6 bases). CDR1 is MNHEY and CDR2 is SVGAGI in the germline V gene. V gave up 0 bases and J gave up 9 bases, with 9 bases separating them. The CDR3 runs 13 residues. This chain's CDR3 is CASSYSGAGEQFF. CDR3 in DNA: TGTGCCAGCAGTTACTCGGGGGCCGGTGAGCAGTTCTTC.

The chain carries TRBV27 and TRBJ2-7; tentative D call: TRBD1 (6 bases). In germline, CDR1 is MNHEY, CDR2 SMNVEV (reference sequence). V was pared by 6 bases and J by 5 bases, with 14 bases between. The CDR3 extends over 13 amino acids. The CDR3 loop is CASRGAGLDEQYF. Written as DNA, the CDR3 is TGTGCCAGCAGGGGGGCAGGATTAGACGAGCAGTACTTC.

This chain joins TRBV6-2 or TRBV6-3 and TRBJ1-5; D gene uncertain. This CDR3 contains 16 residues. The ends were cut back, 3 bases at V and 1 base at J, with 13 bases in the middle. Germline CDR1 is MNHEY and CDR2 is SVGEGT. The CDR3: CASSYLVESSNQPQHF. The CDR3 DNA follows: TGTGCCAGCAGTTATCTGGTGGAGTCGAGCAATCAGCCCCAGCATTTT.

This clonotype was counted ten times or more. The CDR3 protein is CASSLVTNEQFF. The CDR3 DNA follows: TGTGCCAGCAGCTTGGTTACCAATGAGCAGTTCTTC. This sequence joins TRBV5-6 and TRBJ2-1; D not certain. The CDR3 sequence is 12 residues long. The germline V gene encodes CDR1 SGHDT and CDR2 YYEEEE. Deletions cut 0 bases from V and 6 bases from J, with 4 bases between.

To note about this clonotype: A much larger clone lies one base from this, so it may be a read error. The rearrangement uses TRBV12-3 or TRBV12-4 and TRBJ2-1; 14 positions match TRBD2. J gave up 8 bases and V 5 bases, and 5 bases lay outside the gene matches. The CDR3 runs 15 residues. CDR3 bases: TGTGCCAGCAGTCCCGGGACTAGCGGGAGAGATGAGCAGTTCTTC. Translation: CASSPGTSGRDEQFF.

This clonotype was found many times. The rearrangement links TRBV12-3 or TRBV12-4 to TRBJ1-1; D is unclear. The ends were cut back, 3 bases at V and 4 bases at J, with 9 bases in the middle. This CDR3 spans 13 amino acids. DNA of the CDR3: TGTGCCAGCAGTTTCCAGGAATTCACTGAAGCTTTCTTT. This encodes CASSFQEFTEAFF.

This clonotype was counted many times. This rearrangement joins TRBV11-2 to TRBJ1-6, with a weak D call TRBD1 (6 bases). The CDR3 consists of 15 residues. Germline V lookup: CDR1 SGHAT, CDR2 FQNNGV. V was pared by 5 bases and J by 7 bases, with 15 bases between. In nucleotides, the CDR3 is TGTGCCAGCAGCGTTGTGGGGGGCTCCAATTCACCCCTCCACTTT. This gives the protein CASSVVGGSNSPLHF. Combining the CDR3 with reference TRBV11-2 and TRBJ1-6 gives the whole variable domain EAGVAQSPRYKIIEKRQSVAFWCNPISGHATLYWYQQILGQGPKLLIQFQNNGVVDDSQLPKDRFSAERLKGVDSTLKIQPAKLEDSAVYLCASSVVGGSNSPLHFGNGTRLTVT.

The chain joins TRBV3-1 to TRBJ1-2, with TRBD1 as a possible D gene (6 bases). This CDR3 comprises 13 residues. V lost 2 bases, J lost 8 bases, and 12 bases lay in between. Per germline, CDR1 LGHDT and CDR2 YNNKEL (reference sequence). CDR3 DNA: TGTGCCAGCAGCCAAAAGGGGGGAACGGGCTACACCTTC. It encodes CASSQKGGTGYTF.

This chain joins TRBV6-1 and TRBJ1-1, with 7 bases that match TRBD1. The V and J ends lost 4 bases and 5 bases, in that order; junction bases with no gene match: 4. CDR3 length: 13 residues. CDR1 MNHNS and CDR2 SASEGT come from the germline V gene. In DNA form, the CDR3 reads TGTGCCAGCAGTGTACAGGGGAGGACTGAAGCTTTCTTT. Protein sequence: CASSVQGRTEAFF.

The table lists this clonotype with many counts. The rearrangement links TRBV5-1 to TRBJ2-1; D is unclear. Germline V gives CDR1 SGHRS, CDR2 YFSETQ. The CDR3 is 13 residues long. Trimming shortened V by 6 bases and J by 2 bases, and 9 bases separated the two germline ends. CDR3 DNA: TGCGCCAGCAATCCAGAGGCCTACAATGAGCAGTTCTTC. This encodes CASNPEAYNEQFF.

This clonotype was found many times. This chain links TRBV11-2 with TRBJ1-2; 8 bases are a match to TRBD1. There are 13 residues in the CDR3. The ends lost 2 bases at V and 8 bases at J; junction bases unmatched: 4. Germline CDR1 reads SGHAT; CDR2 reads FQNNGV. CDR3: CASSLRQGLGYTF. CDR3 DNA: TGTGCCAGCAGCTTAAGACAGGGGTTGGGCTACACCTTC. Looking up the rest from reference TRBV11-2 and TRBJ1-2 gives the full variable domain: EAGVAQSPRYKIIEKRQSVAFWCNPISGHATLYWYQQILGQGPKLLIQFQNNGVVDDSQLPKDRFSAERLKGVDSTLKIQPAKLEDSAVYLCASSLRQGLGYTFGSGTRLTVV.

This clonotype showed up many times. The J gene is TRBJ2-7, the V gene TRBV10-3; D gene unclear. The CDR3 is 13 amino acids. CDR1 is ENHRY and CDR2 is SYGVKD in the germline V gene. With 2 bases removed from V and 2 bases from J, the gap between germline ends came to 7 bases. CDR3 in DNA: TGTGCCATCAGTGAGAGTGGTACCTACGAGCAGTACTTC. It encodes CAISESGTYEQYF.

Only a few counts were recorded for this clonotype. The chain uses TRBV20-1 and TRBJ2-2, with 10 bases fitting TRBD1. V shed 7 bases and J 2 bases; nucleotides not matched to a gene: 13. CDR3 length equals 17 residues. The V gene's germline CDR1 is DFQATT and CDR2 SNEGSKA (reference sequence). CDR3 protein: CSVHQPGTGVNTGELFF. The CDR3 DNA is TGCAGTGTTCACCAACCGGGGACAGGGGTTAACACCGGGGAGCTGTTTTTT.

This clonotype was detected many times. V gene TRBV11-2 combines with J gene TRBJ2-5, with D unresolved. The CDR3 runs 13 residues. Germline V lookup: CDR1 SGHAT, CDR2 FQNNGV. V shed 3 bases and J shed 9 bases, with 14 bases lying between them. The CDR3 protein is CASSFKGSGAQYF. The CDR3 coding sequence is TGTGCCAGCAGCTTCAAGGGAAGTGGGGCCCAGTACTTC.

The genes are TRBV5-1 and TRBJ2-3; D is possibly TRBD2 (6 bases). The CDR3 contains 12 residues. V was trimmed by 5 bases and J by 6 bases, leaving 10 bases between them. CDR1 and CDR2 (germline): SGHRS, YFSETQ. The CDR3 loop reads CASRPGGDTQYF. Here the CDR3 DNA reads TGCGCCAGCAGGCCTGGGGGGGATACGCAGTATTTT.

This clonotype was seen repeatedly, ten times or more. The rearrangement links TRBV18 to TRBJ1-5; D unclear. Trimming removed 1 base from V and 0 bases from J, with 4 bases in between. The CDR3 is 14 amino acids. Germline-derived CDR1 and CDR2 are KGHSH and LQKENI. The CDR3 DNA follows: TGTGCCAGCTCACCACAGTATAGCAATCAGCCCCAGCATTTT. Encoded protein: CASSPQYSNQPQHF.